This entry lists 17 T cell receptor beta chains sequenced from one sample in a study of blood T cell repertoires in COVID-19. This table comes from immunoSEQ multiplex PCR, and its TCRdb copy is limited to in-frame clones, with some not included. The repertoire includes tens of thousands of clones, around 85% of them detected once, and 9% to 15% sits in the top ten. Sequencing was performed on peripheral blood. These receptors all come from a human donor in a cohort sampled during active COVID-19.

The chain joins TRBV6-6 to TRBJ1-2, with TRBD1 identical over 7 bases. The CDR3 runs 14 residues. The junction had 6 bases not matched to a gene; V was cut back by 0 bases and J by 8 bases. Germline CDR1 reads MNHNY; CDR2 reads SVGAGI (reference sequence). Here the CDR3 reads CASSYSRQGEGYTF. The CDR3 coding sequence is TGTGCCAGCAGTTACTCCCGACAGGGCGAAGGCTACACCTTC.

The gene calls are TRBV7-2 and TRBJ2-3; D call uncertain. CDR1 is SGHTA, CDR2 FQGNSA, per germline. The CDR3 is 17 residues long. Trimming cost V 1 base and J 2 bases, with 16 bases left between them. CDR3 in amino acids: CASSLGSSVRSTDTQYF. CDR3 nucleotides: TGTGCCAGCAGCTTAGGATCTAGTGTCAGATCCACAGATACGCAGTATTTT.

The chain employs TRBV11-2 and TRBJ1-5, with 9 positions matching TRBD1. With 5 bases clipped from V and 1 base from J, the junction kept 3 bases outside the gene matches. Germline V lookup: CDR1 SGHAT, CDR2 FQNNGV. This CDR3 region has 15 residues. The CDR3: CASSQGQGSNQPQHF. The CDR3 DNA follows: TGTGCCAGCAGCCAGGGACAGGGAAGCAATCAGCCCCAGCATTTT.

The chain recombines TRBV5-1 with TRBJ1-2; 7 positions match TRBD1. Unmatched junction bases numbered 17, after V lost 4 bases and J lost 5 bases. This CDR3 is built from 17 residues. CDR1 SGHRS and CDR2 YFSETQ come from the germline V gene. The CDR3 protein is CASSLVGGSVSWYGYTF. Here the CDR3 DNA reads TGCGCCAGCAGCCTCGTAGGGGGCTCAGTGTCTTGGTATGGCTACACCTTC.

The V and J genes are TRBV5-1 and TRBJ1-1; D remains ambiguous. There are 15 residues in the CDR3. Trimming stripped 7 bases from V and 1 base from J, with 17 bases between. CDR1 SGHRS and CDR2 YFSETQ come from the germline V gene. The CDR3 loop is CASSLQGAQNTEAFF. CDR3 nucleotide sequence: TGCGCCAGCTCCCTCCAAGGAGCTCAGAACACTGAAGCTTTCTTT.

The rearrangement joins TRBV28 to TRBJ2-7; possible D gene TRBD2, 5 bases. CDR1 and CDR2 (germline): MDHEN, SYDVKM. Trimming shortened V by 2 bases and J by 4 bases, and 6 bases separated the two germline ends. CDR3 size: 12 residues. DNA of the CDR3: TGTGCCAGCAGTTTAGGGGAGTACGAGCAGTACTTC. Amino acid sequence: CASSLGEYEQYF.

Only a few counts were recorded for this clone. The rearrangement joins TRBV5-8 to TRBJ1-5; D uncertain. Trimming cost V 1 base and J 6 bases, with 8 bases left between them. The CDR3 runs 13 residues. The germline gives CDR1 SGHTS, CDR2 YDEGEE. As DNA, the CDR3 is TGTGCCAGCAGCTTGTCTACAGCTCAGCCCCAGCATTTT. The encoded protein is CASSLSTAQPQHF.

This chain connects TRBV6-6 to TRBJ1-6; maybe TRBD1 (6 bases). The CDR3 has 14 residues. Germline V CDR1 and CDR2: MNHNY, SVGAGI (reference sequence). Between the trimmed V and J ends, which lost 5 bases and 4 bases, there was a span of 9 bases. The CDR3 bases are TGTGCCAGCAGTACTGGACAGTATAATTCACCCCTCCACTTT. Protein sequence: CASSTGQYNSPLHF.

The chain couples TRBV9 to TRBJ1-6, with 7 bases matching TRBD1. This CDR3 is built from 15 residues. J gave up 4 bases and V 4 bases, and 5 bases lay outside the gene matches. CDR1 and CDR2 (germline): SGDLS, YYNGEE. CDR3 loop: CASSPRDSYNSPLHF. The CDR3 DNA reads as TGTGCCAGCAGCCCCCGGGACAGTTATAATTCACCCCTCCACTTT.

The genes are TRBV28 and TRBJ1-2; perhaps TRBD1 as D (6 bases). Germline values: CDR1 MDHEN, CDR2 SYDVKM. Trimming stripped 7 bases from V and 4 bases from J, with 10 bases between. The CDR3 extends over 12 amino acids. Here the CDR3 DNA reads TGTGCCAGCACCCCAGGGGTCTATGGCTACACCTTC. Its translation is CASTPGVYGYTF.

This sequence joins TRBV2 and TRBJ1-2; tentative D call: TRBD1 (5 bases). This CDR3 has 14 residues. CDR1 SNHLY and CDR2 FYNNEI come from the germline V gene. V lost 7 bases to trimming and J lost 4 bases, with 16 bases between them. CDR3 coding DNA: TGTGCCAGCAAGACAGCGAGCATTATCTATGGCTACACCTTC. Amino acid sequence: CASKTASIIYGYTF.

The genes are TRBV7-9 and TRBJ2-7; TRBD1 aligns across 10 bases. CDR1 is SEHNR, CDR2 FQNEAQ, per germline (reference sequence). The V segment lost 1 base and the J segment 4 bases; nucleotides outside the gene matches: 7. The CDR3 has 16 amino acids. The CDR3 DNA is TGTGCCAGCAGCTTAGAGTCCGGGACAGGGGTTTACGAGCAGTACTTC. It translates to CASSLESGTGVYEQYF.

The V and J genes are TRBV13 and TRBJ2-2; D possibly corresponds to TRBD2 (5 bases). The germline CDR1 and CDR2 sequences are PRHDT and FYEKMQ (reference sequence). V was clipped by 5 bases and J by 4 bases, with 14 bases between them. The CDR3 runs 15 residues. The CDR3 region has the DNA TGTGCCAGCAGCACCCGGGGTTCTTTCACCGGGGAGCTGTTTTTT. Protein product: CASSTRGSFTGELFF.

V gene TRBV7-9 combines with J gene TRBJ1-3; D is ambiguous. Germline V lookup: CDR1 SEHNR, CDR2 FQNEAQ (reference sequence). Deletions cut 5 bases from V and 0 bases from J, with 14 bases between. The CDR3 has 16 amino acids. Here the CDR3 reads CASSLWQALSGNTIYF. CDR3 coding DNA: TGTGCCAGCAGCCTCTGGCAGGCCCTCTCTGGAAACACCATATATTTT.

The chain combines TRBV5-6 with TRBJ1-5; 7 bases are shared with TRBD1. The CDR3 covers 17 residues. CDR1 is SGHDT, CDR2 YYEEEE, per germline. V lost 4 bases to trimming and J lost 2 bases; unmatched junction nucleotides: 12. CDR3 loop: CASSLRTGAQGNQPQHF. The CDR3, as DNA: TGTGCCAGCAGCCTACGAACAGGGGCCCAGGGCAATCAGCCCCAGCATTTT.

This chain uses TRBV10-2 with TRBJ2-1; 12 nucleotides match TRBD2. The CDR3 spans 16 residues. With 8 bases clipped from V and 9 bases from J, the junction kept 14 bases outside the gene matches. Per the germline V gene, CDR1 is WSHSY and CDR2 is SAAADI. CDR3 protein: CASSFGLAGTGTEQFF. Written as DNA, the CDR3 is TGCGCCAGCTCCTTCGGACTAGCGGGGACGGGAACTGAGCAGTTCTTC.

The rearrangement joins TRBV6-1 to TRBJ2-7; D uncertain. V was shortened by 1 base and J by 4 bases, with 14 bases between the two germline ends. Germline V gene sequence: CDR1 MNHNS, CDR2 SASEGT. The CDR3 has 15 residues. CDR3 sequence (DNA): TGTGCCAGCAGTGAAGGCAAAGGCAGGTGGTACGAGCAGTACTTC. This codes for CASSEGKGRWYEQYF.